This T cell receptor beta chain appears in the sequencing data of a study of blood T cell repertoires in COVID-19. Repertoires were generated with immunoSEQ multiplex PCR, while TCRdb's copy carries only in-frame clones and drops some. The sample shows approximately 65,000 clones, around 80% of them seen only once. In this sample, this clone turned up once. This CDR3 has 12 residues. CDR1 is SQVTM and CDR2 is ANQGSEA in the germline V gene. Trimming removed 3 bases at V and 3 bases at J, with 8 bases between. The receptor was derived from a man at least 80 years old with acute or convalescent COVID-19. The sample taken for sequencing was peripheral blood. The V and J genes are TRBV29-1 and TRBJ1-2, with no clear D. The CDR3 reads CSVDTPYYGYTF. The CDR3 DNA follows: TGCAGCGTTGATACACCATACTATGGCTACACCTTC.